The text below deals with one T cell receptor (beta chain). Its antigen is unknown. The sample comes from a study of cytomegalovirus exposure and HLA in healthy donors. PCR primers comprised 60 Vbeta and 13 Jbeta primers. Using immunoSEQ multiplex PCR, the repertoire was profiled, and TCRdb retains in-frame clones only, with some absent. The sample contains over 90,000 clones, roughly four fifths of which appear only once. Study-level results: In a later analysis, TCR association rates varied by HLA locus: DRB1 most, HLA-C fewest. It was 150 to 200 TCR beta chains that were listed as cytomegalovirus-associated.

Sample: PBMCs. The TCR was taken from a man between 40 and 49 years old in good health and CMV-seronegative.

DNA of the CDR3: TGTGCCAGCAGCTTGTCCCCCCAGGGTTACAACAATGAGCAGTTCTTC. Protein: CASSLSPQGYNNEQFF. The J gene is TRBJ2-1, the V gene TRBV5-6, with a weak D call TRBD1 (5 bases). With 1 base removed from V and 5 bases from J, the gap between germline ends came to 16 bases. The CDR3 consists of 16 residues. Germline CDR1 reads SGHDT; CDR2 reads YYEEEE.